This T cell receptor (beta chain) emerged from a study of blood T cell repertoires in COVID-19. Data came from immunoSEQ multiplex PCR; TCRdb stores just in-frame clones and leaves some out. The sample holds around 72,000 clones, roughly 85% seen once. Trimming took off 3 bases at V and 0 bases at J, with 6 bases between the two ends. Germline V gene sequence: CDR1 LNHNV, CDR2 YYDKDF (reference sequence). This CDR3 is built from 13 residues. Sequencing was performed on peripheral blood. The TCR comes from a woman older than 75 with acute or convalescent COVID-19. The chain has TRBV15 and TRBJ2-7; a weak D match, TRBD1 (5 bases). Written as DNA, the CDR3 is TGTGCCACCAGCAGCAGGGCCTCCTACGAGCAGTACTTC. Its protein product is CATSSRASYEQYF.